The next 19 T cell receptor beta chains were all read from a single sample in a study of glioma-infiltrating T cells after dendritic cell vaccination. Time point here: after dendritic cell vaccination, including at tumor progression/relapse. Produced via immunoSEQ multiplex PCR; TCRdb's table is partial and in-frame only. The table includes some 24,000 clones, just under 90% detected once. Sample: blood, taken after dendritic cell vaccination. The receptors stem from a human donor with glioblastoma.

This clone has only one observation. This chain uses TRBV5-1 with TRBJ1-1, with D possibly being TRBD1 (6 bases). V was shortened by 4 bases and J by 10 bases, with 23 bases between the two germline ends. The CDR3 loop spans 15 amino acids. Germline V CDR1 and CDR2: SGHRS, YFSETQ. The DNA of the CDR3 is TGCGCCAGCAGCGGGGTAACAGGCCCCCCCAGGGGAGCTTTCTTT. Translation: CASSGVTGPPRGAFF.

This sequence joins TRBV5-4 and TRBJ2-7, with D possibly matching TRBD1 (5 bases). Trimming took 4 bases from V and 9 from J, leaving 17 bases between them. Germline CDR1 is SGHNT and CDR2 is YYREEE (reference sequence). The length of the CDR3 is 13 residues. CDR3 region: CASSPDTTIGQYF. CDR3 nucleotide sequence: TGTGCCAGCAGCCCGGACACCACGATCGGGCAGTACTTC.

This chain uses TRBV12-5 with TRBJ2-1; a weak D match, TRBD1 (6 bases). With 6 bases removed from V and 4 bases from J, the gap between germline ends came to 13 bases. Germline V gene sequence: CDR1 LGHNT, CDR2 FRNRAP. The CDR3 is made up of 14 amino acids. CDR3 coding DNA: TGTGCTAGTGGGGGTGGGGGCTCATACAATGAGCAGTTCTTC. Translated: CASGGGGSYNEQFF.

The genes are TRBV10-1 and TRBJ1-1; D unclear. Germline V CDR1 and CDR2: WNHNN, SYGVQD (reference sequence). V lost 6 bases to trimming and J lost 0 bases, with 11 bases between them. The CDR3 has 14 amino acids. CDR3 coding DNA: TGCGCCAGCAGGAGAGGGCGGATGAACACTGAAGCTTTCTTT. Residues: CASRRGRMNTEAFF.

V gene TRBV2 combines with J gene TRBJ1-1; 10 nucleotides match TRBD1. J lost 0 bases, V lost 6 bases, and 1 base had no gene match. Per the germline V gene, CDR1 is SNHLY and CDR2 is FYNNEI. The CDR3 has 14 amino acids. The CDR3 region has the DNA TGTGCCAGCAGAGACAGGGGGCTGAACACTGAAGCTTTCTTT. Translated, it gives CASRDRGLNTEAFF.

The chain has TRBV18 and TRBJ1-3; perhaps TRBD1 as D (6 bases). The CDR3 consists of 15 residues. Germline CDR1 and CDR2: KGHSH and LQKENI. V was cut by 2 bases and J by 4 bases, with 12 bases left in between. The CDR3 spells CASSPGQGYGNTIYF. In nucleotides, the CDR3 is TGTGCCAGCTCACCAGGGCAGGGGTACGGAAACACCATATATTTT.

This clone was seen a handful of times. The chain combines TRBV10-2 with TRBJ1-3, with unresolved D. CDR3 length equals 12 residues. The V gene's germline CDR1 is WSHSY and CDR2 SAAADI. Trimming cost V 3 bases and J 9 bases, with 9 bases left between them. The DNA for the CDR3 is TGCGCCAGCAGTGAAGAGTGGAGCACCATATATTTT. Residues: CASSEEWSTIYF.

Comments on this clone: One end of the junction is discordant with germline, which a read error may explain. The chain has TRBV7-7 and TRBJ2-1, with D perhaps TRBD2 (6 bases). The germline V gene encodes CDR1 SSHAT and CDR2 FNYEAQ (reference sequence). The CDR3 extends over 15 amino acids. The DNA of the CDR3 is TGTGCTAGCAGCTTCAGACCTGGGGAGGAAAATGAGCAGTTCTTC. Translated, it gives CASSFRPGEENEQFF.

This sequence joins TRBV6-5 and TRBJ1-2, with 8 bases lining up with TRBD1. The CDR3 is 13 amino acids. With 6 bases clipped from V and 4 bases from J, the junction kept 4 bases outside the gene matches. Germline CDR1 reads MNHEY; CDR2 reads SVGAGI. In nucleotides, the CDR3 is TGTGCCAGCAGGTCAGGGGGCCCCTATGGCTACACCTTC. Translation: CASRSGGPYGYTF.

About this clone: The same CDR3 can be traced to other DNA sequences in this sample. The CDR3 protein is CASSPGAKNIQYF. In DNA form, the CDR3 reads TGTGCCAGTAGTCCCGGAGCCAAAAACATTCAGTACTTC. The chain uses TRBV19 and TRBJ2-4; D uncertain. From germline, CDR1 is LNHDA and CDR2 SQIVND (reference sequence). The V gene lost 5 bases and the J gene lost 0 bases, with 5 bases spanning the gap. This CDR3 is built from 13 residues.

V is TRBV2 and J is TRBJ2-5, with D maybe TRBD2 (5 bases). The germline CDR1 and CDR2 sequences are SNHLY and FYNNEI. The CDR3 spans 13 residues. Trimming removed 7 bases from V and 1 base from J, with 10 bases in between. The chain's CDR3 is CASKTDFQETQYF. DNA for the CDR3: TGTGCCAGCAAAACGGACTTCCAAGAGACCCAGTACTTC.

V gene TRBV5-6 combines with J gene TRBJ2-3; a possible D gene is TRBD1 (6 bases). Looked up from germline, CDR1 is SGHDT and CDR2 is YYEEEE. The CDR3 consists of 16 residues. V lost 4 bases and J lost 3, with 18 bases in between. CDR3 nucleotide sequence: TGTGCCAGCAGCCCGGGTTCAGGGGTCGGGACAGATACGCAGTATTTT. This gives the protein CASSPGSGVGTDTQYF.

The V gene is TRBV5-1, the J gene TRBJ2-7; the match to TRBD1 covers 10 bases. CDR3 length equals 15 residues. CDR1 is SGHRS and CDR2 is YFSETQ in the germline V gene. V lost 3 bases and J lost 4; bases outside the gene matches: 7. The CDR3 loop is CASSSQGTGVYEQYF. The CDR3 DNA reads as TGCGCCAGCAGCTCCCAAGGGACAGGGGTTTACGAGCAGTACTTC.

The CDR3 sequence: CASSRLRLAGKQKWNEQFF. The CDR3 DNA sequence: TGTGCCAGCAGCCGTTTGAGACTAGCGGGGAAACAGAAATGGAATGAGCAGTTCTTC. The rearrangement uses TRBV14 and TRBJ2-1, with TRBD2 matching 11 bases. The germline CDR1 and CDR2 sequences are SGHDN and FVKESK. J lost 7 bases, V lost 4 bases, and 18 bases had no gene match. The CDR3 length is 19 residues.

V and J are TRBV5-1 and TRBJ1-1; TRBD1 might be the D (5 bases). This CDR3 spans 16 amino acids. Trimming took off 2 bases at V and 0 bases at J, with 14 bases between the two ends. Germline CDR1 and CDR2: SGHRS and YFSETQ. The CDR3 is CASSFLGGGVNTEAFF. The CDR3 DNA reads as TGCGCCAGCAGCTTTCTTGGGGGGGGAGTGAACACTGAAGCTTTCTTT.

V is TRBV5-1 and J is TRBJ2-2; TRBD1 agrees at 7 bases. The ends lost 4 bases at V and 7 bases at J; junction bases unmatched: 4. This CDR3 is built from 13 residues. The germline gives CDR1 SGHRS, CDR2 YFSETQ. CDR3 sequence reads: CASSGRGNGELFF. DNA of the CDR3: TGCGCCAGCAGCGGCAGGGGGAACGGGGAGCTGTTTTTT. The full variable domain, in which reference TRBV5-1 and TRBJ2-2 provide the parts outside the CDR3, is KAGVTQTPRYLIKTRGQQVTLSCSPISGHRSVSWYQQTPGQGLQFLFEYFSETQRNKGNFPGRFSGRQFSNSRSEMNVSTLELGDSALYLCASSGRGNGELFFGEGSRLTVL.

The rearrangement links TRBV6-6 to TRBJ1-1; D possibly corresponds to TRBD1 (5 bases). Germline values: CDR1 MNHNY, CDR2 SVGAGI (reference sequence). Between the trimmed V and J ends, which lost 7 bases and 1 base, there was a span of 16 bases. This CDR3 contains 15 residues. The CDR3 sequence is CASNLGDGGNTEAFF. The CDR3 DNA follows: TGTGCCAGCAATTTGGGGGACGGGGGGAACACTGAAGCTTTCTTT.

The genes are TRBV6-6 and TRBJ2-7; 9 nucleotides line up with TRBD1. Germline CDR1 MNHNY, CDR2 SVGAGI (reference sequence). V gave up 2 bases and J gave up 7 bases; unmatched junction bases: 6. CDR3 length: 14 residues. The CDR3 coding sequence is TGTGCCAGCAGTTACCTACAGGGGGCAGGAGAGCAGTACTTC. This encodes CASSYLQGAGEQYF.

The rearrangement uses TRBV9 and TRBJ2-7; 12 bases line up with TRBD2. The CDR3 contains 16 residues. The V gene end was trimmed by 4 bases and the J gene end by 2 bases; junction bases not matched to a gene: 7. Germline CDR1 is SGDLS and CDR2 is YYNGEE. The CDR3 reads CASSPLTSGGTYEQYF. The CDR3 nucleotides read TGTGCCAGCAGCCCCTTGACTAGCGGGGGCACCTACGAGCAGTACTTC.